This T cell receptor beta chain was recovered during a study of cytotoxic CD8 clonotypes in ibrutinib-treated CLL. The data were produced by immunoSEQ multiplex PCR, yet TCRdb's version contains in-frame clones alone and is incomplete. This sample carries roughly 60,000 clones, approximately 71% of them seen once, and the ten largest clones take 35% to 55%. The CDR3 spans 15 residues. The V and J ends lost 7 bases and 3 bases, in that order; junction bases with no gene match: 5. The germline CDR1 and CDR2 sequences are MNHEY and SMNVEV (reference sequence). The TCR was taken from a human donor with chronic lymphocytic leukemia. The sample in question was PBMCs, obtained after 12 months of ibrutinib treatment. The V call is TRBV27, the J call TRBJ2-3; 12 bases align to TRBD2. CDR3 protein: CASTKGLAGTDTQYF. The CDR3 nucleotides are TGTGCCAGCACAAAGGGACTAGCGGGTACAGATACGCAGTATTTT.